The 5 T cell receptor beta chains presented below share a single source sample, sequenced in a study of cytomegalovirus exposure and HLA in healthy donors. PCR involved 60 Vbeta and 13 Jbeta primers. Libraries were prepared by immunoSEQ multiplex PCR; TCRdb keeps only in-frame clonotypes and omits some of them. The sample includes some 70,000 clones. Sequenced material: PBMCs. All receptors come from a boy aged 5 to 17 in good health and CMV-seronegative.

The chain is built from TRBV30 and TRBJ1-1; D is unresolved. V shed 2 bases and J shed 4 bases, with 5 bases lying between them. The CDR3 runs to 11 residues. Germline V gives CDR1 GTSNPN, CDR2 SVGIG (reference sequence). CDR3: CAWSSVTEAFF. In DNA form, the CDR3 reads TGTGCCTGGAGTTCAGTCACTGAAGCTTTCTTT.

This CDR3 is CASSLTEETQYF. CDR3 coding DNA: TGCGCCAGCAGCTTGACAGAAGAGACCCAGTACTTC. The genes are TRBV5-1 and TRBJ2-5; no clear D. The V gene lost 1 base and the J gene lost 3 bases, with 4 bases spanning the gap. CDR3 length equals 12 residues. Germline CDR1 SGHRS, CDR2 YFSETQ.

The CDR3 is CASSPPTGGFVHEQYF. The CDR3 nucleotides are TGTGCCAGCTCACCTCCTACAGGGGGGTTTGTCCACGAGCAGTACTTC. V gene TRBV18 combines with J gene TRBJ2-7, with TRBD1 matching over 8 bases. The germline V gene encodes CDR1 KGHSH and CDR2 LQKENI. Unmatched junction bases numbered 12, after V lost 3 bases and J lost 5 bases. The CDR3 sequence is 16 residues long.

In nucleotides, the CDR3 is TGTGCCAGTAGTATACTATTTGGGACTAGCGGGAACAATGAGCAGTTCTTC. The encoded protein is CASSILFGTSGNNEQFF. This rearrangement joins TRBV19 to TRBJ2-1; 13 nucleotides agree with TRBD2. CDR1 and CDR2 from the germline V gene are LNHDA and SQIVND (reference sequence). This CDR3 region has 17 residues. The trim removed 2 bases at V and 5 bases at J, leaving 6 bases unmatched. The whole variable domain, remainder taken from reference TRBV19 and TRBJ2-1, is DGGITQSPKYLFRKEGQNVTLSCEQNLNHDAMYWYRQDPGQGLRLIYYSQIVNDFQKGDIAEGYSVSREKKESFPLTVTSAQKNPTAFYLCASSILFGTSGNNEQFFGPGTRLTVL.

The V gene is TRBV7-2, the J gene TRBJ1-1; D gene ambiguous. CDR1 SGHTA and CDR2 FQGNSA come from the germline V gene. The V end was cut by 2 bases, the J end by 0 bases, with 10 bases between. The CDR3 runs to 15 residues. CDR3 in DNA: TGTGCCAGCAGCTTACCACAGAACATGAACACTGAAGCTTTCTTT. This encodes CASSLPQNMNTEAFF.